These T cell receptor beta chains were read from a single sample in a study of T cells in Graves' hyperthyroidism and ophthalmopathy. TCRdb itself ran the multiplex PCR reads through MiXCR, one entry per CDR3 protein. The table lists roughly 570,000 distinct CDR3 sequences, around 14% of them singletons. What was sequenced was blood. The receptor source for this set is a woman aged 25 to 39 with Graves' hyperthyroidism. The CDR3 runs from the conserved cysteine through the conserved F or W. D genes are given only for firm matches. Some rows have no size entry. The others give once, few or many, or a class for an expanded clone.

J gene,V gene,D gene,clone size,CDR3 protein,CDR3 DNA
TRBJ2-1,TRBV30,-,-,CAWSVSGPNEQFF,TGTGCCTGGAGTGTATCCGGACCCAATGAGCAGTTCTTC
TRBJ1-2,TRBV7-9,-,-,CASSTQGGDYGYTF,TGTGCCAGCAGCACACAGGGTGGGGACTATGGCTACACCTTC
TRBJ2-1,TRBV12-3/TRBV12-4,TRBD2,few,CASGQNPTSGGYNEQFF,TGTGCCAGCGGCCAGAATCCCACTAGCGGAGGGTACAATGAGCAGTTCTTC
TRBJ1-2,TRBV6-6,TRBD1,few,CASSYSLTGGGYTF,TGTGCCAGCAGTTACTCCCTGACAGGGGGTGGCTACACCTTC
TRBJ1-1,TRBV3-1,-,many,CASSYRLNTEAFF,TGTGCCAGCAGCTACAGGCTGAACACTGAAGCTTTCTTT
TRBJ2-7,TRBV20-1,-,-,CSATRVEGSEQYF,TGCAGTGCTACCAGGGTAGAAGGCTCCGAGCAGTACTTC
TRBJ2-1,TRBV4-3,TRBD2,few,CASSQGTRDNEQFF,TGCGCCAGCAGCCAAGGGACTAGGGACAATGAGCAGTTCTTC
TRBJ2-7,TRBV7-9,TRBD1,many,CASSLADRGTYEQYF,TGTGCCAGCAGCTTAGCGGACAGGGGCACCTACGAGCAGTACTTC
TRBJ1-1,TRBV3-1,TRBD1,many,CASSLRTGTMNTEAFF,TGTGCCAGCAGCCTCAGGACAGGGACCATGAACACTGAAGCTTTCTTT
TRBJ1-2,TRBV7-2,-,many,CASSLHHGYTF,TGTGCCAGCAGCTTACACCATGGCTACACCTTC
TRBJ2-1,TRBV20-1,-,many,CSGAVGLYNEQFF,TGCAGTGGCGCGGTGGGGCTTTACAATGAGCAGTTCTTC
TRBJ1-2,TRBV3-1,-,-,CASSQLPGEYGYTF,TGTGCCAGCAGCCAATTGCCAGGGGAGTATGGCTACACCTTC
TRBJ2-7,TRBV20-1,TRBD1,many,CSAIDGTGGGYEQYF,TGCAGTGCCATAGATGGAACAGGGGGCGGCTACGAGCAGTACTTC
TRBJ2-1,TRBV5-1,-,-,CASSLGNRNGQFF,TGCGCCAGCAGCTTGGGAAATCGGAATGGGCAGTTCTTC
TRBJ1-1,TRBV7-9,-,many,CASSPSGEPAEAFF,TGTGCCAGCAGCCCAAGTGGCGAGCCGGCTGAAGCTTTCTTT
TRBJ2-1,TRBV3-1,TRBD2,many,CASSQDYGSGRHNEQFF,TGTGCCAGCAGCCAAGATTATGGTAGCGGGAGACACAATGAGCAGTTCTTC
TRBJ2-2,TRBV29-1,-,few,CSVEGGSGELFF,TGCAGCGTTGAAGGGGGGAGCGGGGAGCTGTTTTTT
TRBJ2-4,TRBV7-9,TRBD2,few,CASSPRTSGSRKNIQYF,TGTGCCAGCAGCCCTCGGACTAGCGGGAGTAGGAAAAACATTCAGTACTTC
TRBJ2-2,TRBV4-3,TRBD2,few,CASSQVGRGRGGTGELFF,TGCGCCAGCAGCCAAGTGGGAAGGGGGCGGGGGGGTACCGGGGAGCTGTTTTTT
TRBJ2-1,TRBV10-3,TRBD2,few,CAISESGLQYYNEQFF,TGTGCCATCAGTGAGTCGGGACTACAGTATTACAATGAGCAGTTCTTC
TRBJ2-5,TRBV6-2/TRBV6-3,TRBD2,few,CASSYSMLAGVRETQYF,TGTGCCAGCAGTTACTCGATGCTAGCGGGAGTACGAGAGACCCAGTACTTC
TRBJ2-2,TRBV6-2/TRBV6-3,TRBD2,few,CASTYLGNIPGLGSGELFF,TGTGCCAGCACCTACCTTGGGAATATACCGGGACTAGGGTCCGGGGAGCTGTTTTTT
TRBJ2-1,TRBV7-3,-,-,CASSSRLGANNEQFF,TGTGCCAGCAGCTCCCGTCTGGGGGCAAACAATGAGCAGTTCTTC
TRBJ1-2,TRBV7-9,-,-,CASSLTGQSNSYTF,TGTGCCAGCAGCCTCACCGGACAGAGCAACTCTTACACCTTC
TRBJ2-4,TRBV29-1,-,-,CSVWDSGSVIQYF,TGCAGCGTTTGGGATTCCGGGAGTGTCATTCAGTACTTC
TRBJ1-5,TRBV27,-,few,CASSLQQDQPQHF,TGTGCCAGCAGTCTACAGCAGGATCAGCCCCAGCATTTT
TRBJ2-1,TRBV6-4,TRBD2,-,CASRSLAGGGANEQFF,TGTGCCAGCAGGAGTCTAGCGGGAGGGGGGGCGAATGAGCAGTTCTTC
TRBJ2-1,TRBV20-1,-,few,CSAPNRDRDINEQFF,TGCAGTGCCCCCAACCGGGACCGGGACATCAATGAGCAGTTCTTC
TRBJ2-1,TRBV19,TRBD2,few,CASTSGSLGSYNEQFF,TGTGCCAGTACTAGCGGGAGTCTGGGGTCCTACAATGAGCAGTTCTTC
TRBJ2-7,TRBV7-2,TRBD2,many,CASSLVASGSHEQYF,TGTGCCAGCAGCTTAGTGGCTAGCGGGAGCCACGAGCAGTACTTC
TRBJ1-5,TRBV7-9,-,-,CASSLAGREGLNQPQHF,TGTGCCAGCAGCTTAGCGGGGAGGGAGGGCCTCAATCAGCCCCAGCATTTT
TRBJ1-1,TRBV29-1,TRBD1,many,CSANPGTGIAAFF,TGCAGCGCCAACCCCGGGACAGGGATTGCAGCTTTCTTT
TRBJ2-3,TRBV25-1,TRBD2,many,CASSGPGASGISDTQYF,TGTGCCAGCAGTGGCCCCGGGGCGAGCGGGATTTCAGATACGCAGTATTTT
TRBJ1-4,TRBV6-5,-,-,CASSYSGVGEKLFF,TGTGCCAGCAGTTACTCAGGGGTCGGTGAAAAACTGTTTTTT
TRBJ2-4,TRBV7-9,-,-,CASSLGPVKNIQYF,TGTGCCAGCAGCTTAGGACCCGTCAAAAACATTCAGTACTTC
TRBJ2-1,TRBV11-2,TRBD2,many,CASSLDPSGSSYNEQFF,TGTGCCAGCAGCTTAGATCCTAGCGGGAGCTCCTACAATGAGCAGTTCTTC
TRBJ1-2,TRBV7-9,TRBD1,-,CASGPQGAGGYTF,TGTGCCAGCGGCCCCCAGGGGGCAGGAGGCTACACCTTC
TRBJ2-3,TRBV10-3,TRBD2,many,CAIGLAERDTQYF,TGTGCCATCGGACTAGCAGAGAGGGATACGCAGTATTTT
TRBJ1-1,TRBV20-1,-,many,CSANGGGRSNTEAFF,TGCAGTGCAAACGGGGGGGGGAGATCGAACACTGAAGCTTTCTTT
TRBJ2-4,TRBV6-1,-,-,CASRAETVAKNIQYF,TGTGCCAGCAGAGCAGAGACGGTAGCCAAAAACATTCAGTACTTC
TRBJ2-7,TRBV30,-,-,CAWRGDFYEQYF,TGTGCCTGGAGGGGGGACTTCTACGAGCAGTACTTC
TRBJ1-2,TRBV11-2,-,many,CAGYREADGYTF,TGTGCCGGATACAGGGAGGCCGATGGCTACACCTTC
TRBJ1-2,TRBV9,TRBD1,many,CASSPGGSYGYTF,TGTGCCAGCAGTCCAGGGGGCAGCTATGGCTACACCTTC
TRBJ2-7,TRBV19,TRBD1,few,CASSSGTGGAYEQYF,TGTGCCAGTAGTTCTGGGACAGGGGGCGCCTACGAGCAGTACTTC
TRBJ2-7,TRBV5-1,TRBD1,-,CASSADRGRYYEQYF,TGCGCCAGCAGCGCGGACAGGGGGCGTTACTACGAGCAGTACTTC